These 19 T cell receptor beta chains share one sample of origin, sequenced in a study of T cell responses to AZD1222 COVID-19 vaccine. Sequenced by immunoSEQ multiplex PCR; TCRdb stores in-frame clones only, minus some. There are about 120,000 clones in the sample; roughly 92% occur only once, and around 1.7% lies in the top ten. The sequenced sample was peripheral blood, obtained on day 0 of AZD1222 vaccination. Every receptor here comes from an adult in good health.

J is TRBJ1-6 and V is TRBV16, with a possible D match to TRBD1 (5 bases). The CDR3 loop spans 17 amino acids. CDR1 KGHSY and CDR2 FQNENV come from the germline V gene. V was cut by 1 base and J by 5 bases, with 15 bases left in between. CDR3 DNA: TGTGCCAGCAGCCAATGGGGTCGAAGGGGCAATAATTCACCCCTCCACTTT. Its protein is CASSQWGRRGNNSPLHF.

The V call is TRBV5-1, the J call TRBJ2-4; 8 nucleotides match TRBD1. This CDR3 comprises 16 residues. CDR1 and CDR2 from the germline V gene are SGHRS and YFSETQ. J lost 1 base, V lost 6 bases, and 9 bases had no gene match. The CDR3 is CASTLTGAGAKNIQYF. The CDR3 DNA reads as TGCGCCAGCACCCTGACAGGGGCGGGGGCCAAAAACATTCAGTACTTC.

The chain links TRBV30 to TRBJ1-6; no clear D gene. Trimming pared 3 bases from V and 0 bases from J, leaving 6 bases between. Germline V gives CDR1 GTSNPN, CDR2 SVGIG (reference sequence). This CDR3 comprises 14 residues. CDR3 DNA sequence: TGTGCCTGGAGGCCGAGCTCCTATAATTCACCCCTCCACTTT. It codes for CAWRPSSYNSPLHF.

The chain employs TRBV6-2 or TRBV6-3 and TRBJ1-1; D is possibly TRBD1 (5 bases). The CDR3 totals 13 residues. Germline V lookup: CDR1 MNHEY, CDR2 SVGEGT. Deletions cut 4 bases from V and 4 bases from J, with 10 bases between. The CDR3 reads CASSSPRVTEAFF. The CDR3 nucleotides are TGTGCCAGCAGTTCTCCCAGGGTCACTGAAGCTTTCTTT.

This clone was detected once. The chain employs TRBV25-1 and TRBJ1-4, with 8 bases identical to TRBD1. Trimming cost V 8 bases and J 8 bases; bases outside gene matches: 7. The CDR3 is 13 residues long. Germline V gives CDR1 MGHDK, CDR2 SYGVNS. CDR3 loop: CASQQGVEEKLFF. The CDR3 DNA sequence: TGTGCCAGCCAACAGGGGGTGGAGGAAAAACTGTTTTTT.

This sequence joins TRBV5-1 and TRBJ2-1; 11 bases fit TRBD2. Germline V gene data show CDR1 as SGHRS and CDR2 as YFSETQ. The junction had 1 base not matched to a gene; V was cut back by 0 bases and J by 5 bases. The CDR3 is made up of 15 amino acids. Written as DNA, the CDR3 is TGCGCCAGCAGCTTGGAACTAGCGGGAGACAATGAGCAGTTCTTC. This encodes CASSLELAGDNEQFF.

The genes are TRBV27 and TRBJ2-3; no clear D. The CDR3 has 16 residues. V was cut by 4 bases and J by 0 bases, with 14 bases left in between. Germline V CDR1 and CDR2: MNHEY, SMNVEV (reference sequence). CDR3: CASSSGTDRSTDTQYF. The CDR3 coding sequence is TGTGCCAGCAGTTCCGGCACCGACCGGAGCACAGATACGCAGTATTTT.

This clone was found a few times. The chain carries TRBV5-8 and TRBJ2-1; D unclear. V was pared by 0 bases and J by 3 bases, with 4 bases between. Looked up from germline, CDR1 is SGHTS and CDR2 is YDEGEE. The CDR3 loop spans 13 amino acids. CDR3 nucleotide sequence: TGTGCCAGCAGCTTGGAGATCTACAATGAGCAGTTCTTC. It translates to CASSLEIYNEQFF.

The chain joins TRBV28 to TRBJ1-6, with 7 nucleotides matching TRBD1. The CDR3 length is 18 residues. The J segment lost 7 bases and the V segment lost 5 bases, leaving 17 bases of the junction unmatched. CDR1 MDHEN and CDR2 SYDVKM come from the germline V gene. DNA of the CDR3: TGTGCCAGCAGTGGAAACGCTCACCTCGGGACAGCCAATTCACCCCTCCACTTT. It specifies CASSGNAHLGTANSPLHF.

V gene TRBV11-2 combines with J gene TRBJ2-1; D call uncertain. The CDR3 has 13 amino acids. Germline assignment: CDR1 SGHAT and CDR2 FQNNGV. V was shortened by 4 bases and J by 0 bases, with 4 bases between the two germline ends. The DNA for the CDR3 is TGTGCCAGCAGCTGGGACTCCTACAATGAGCAGTTCTTC. Translation: CASSWDSYNEQFF.

The rearrangement links TRBV12-3 or TRBV12-4 to TRBJ1-2, with a possible D match to TRBD1 (6 bases). This CDR3 comprises 12 residues. V was pared by 6 bases and J by 5 bases, with 10 bases between. The chain's CDR3 is CASRQTGYGYTF. CDR3 DNA: TGTGCCAGCAGGCAAACAGGGTATGGCTACACCTTC.

V and J are TRBV13 and TRBJ2-1; D is possibly TRBD2 (6 bases). The germline gives CDR1 PRHDT, CDR2 FYEKMQ (reference sequence). This CDR3 comprises 14 residues. Trimming took 5 bases from V and 7 from J, leaving 15 bases between them. The DNA for the CDR3 is TGTGCCAGCAGCCTGCGCCGGGAGAGTAATGAGCAGTTCTTC. This codes for CASSLRRESNEQFF.

The rearrangement uses TRBV20-1 and TRBJ1-1; D ambiguous. This CDR3 spans 11 amino acids. Trimming cost V 1 base and J 11 bases, with 11 bases left between them. The germline gives CDR1 DFQATT, CDR2 SNEGSKA (reference sequence). In DNA, the CDR3 is TGCAGTGCTAGAGTGTCTAGATGGGCTTTCTTT. Protein product: CSARVSRWAFF.

The chain carries TRBV6-6 and TRBJ1-2; D might be TRBD1 (5 bases). V was shortened by 5 bases and J by 4 bases, with 23 bases between the two germline ends. Per the germline V gene, CDR1 is MNHNY and CDR2 is SVGAGI (reference sequence). The length of the CDR3 is 17 residues. The CDR3 loop is CASSPQGVSRGAYGYTF. The CDR3 coding sequence is TGTGCCAGCAGTCCCCAAGGGGTCTCCCGGGGAGCCTATGGCTACACCTTC.

The J gene is TRBJ2-4, the V gene TRBV7-9; 12 bases fit TRBD2. V was clipped by 7 bases and J by 5 bases; unmatched bases: 9. Germline V lookup: CDR1 SEHNR, CDR2 FQNEAQ (reference sequence). The CDR3 has 16 residues. CDR3 amino acids: CASTSAWTSGENIQYF. The CDR3 bases are TGTGCCAGCACCTCGGCCTGGACTAGCGGGGAAAACATTCAGTACTTC.

Notes on this clone: In this CDR3 the conserved last residue, phenylalanine or tryptophan, is missing, so a read error is likely. It is unclear where the CDR3 begins or ends on the DNA, so no DNA is shown, and the CDR3 is as TCRdb lists it. The chain recombines TRBV6-1 with TRBJ1-1. Termini included, the CDR3 measures 12 amino acids. CDR1 is MNHNS and CDR2 is SASEGT in the germline V gene. The CDR3 sequence is CASSEPSGALLS.

The chain joins TRBV11-2 to TRBJ2-1; D tentatively fits TRBD1 or TRBD2 (5 bases each). Germline assignment: CDR1 SGHAT and CDR2 FQNNGV. The CDR3 loop spans 13 amino acids. Trimming removed 0 bases at V and 10 bases at J, with 10 bases between. Here the CDR3 DNA reads TGTGCCAGCAGCTTAGATCGCGAGGGGGAGCAGTTCTTC. As protein: CASSLDREGEQFF.

J is TRBJ1-2 and V is TRBV5-1; 7 nucleotides match TRBD1. The CDR3 has 16 amino acids. The V and J ends lost 4 bases and 5 bases, in that order; junction bases with no gene match: 14. The germline V gene has CDR1 SGHRS and CDR2 YFSETQ. CDR3 in amino acids: CASSPGQVQGLYGYTF. As DNA, the CDR3 is TGCGCCAGCAGCCCCGGACAGGTTCAGGGCCTATATGGCTACACCTTC. The whole variable domain, remainder taken from reference TRBV5-1 and TRBJ1-2, is KAGVTQTPRYLIKTRGQQVTLSCSPISGHRSVSWYQQTPGQGLQFLFEYFSETQRNKGNFPGRFSGRQFSNSRSEMNVSTLELGDSALYLCASSPGQVQGLYGYTFGSGTRLTVV.

CDR3 loop: CAISESEDSGETQYF. The CDR3 bases are TGTGCCATCAGTGAGTCGGAGGATAGCGGGGAGACCCAGTACTTC. The rearrangement links TRBV10-3 to TRBJ2-5; 7 bases line up with TRBD2. V was clipped by 0 bases and J by 5 bases; unmatched bases: 6. The CDR3 totals 15 residues. Germline values: CDR1 ENHRY, CDR2 SYGVKD.